The 11 T cell receptor beta chains listed next were all sequenced from one sample in a study of blood T cell repertoires in COVID-19 (dated by TCRdb to about 2020). The library was generated by the immunoSEQ multiplex PCR assay. TCRdb stores this immuneACCESS table with in-frame sequences only. Part of the clones is absent; in the studies checked, under half of the shortfall reflects unresolved V genes, and no reason is known for the rest. Counted in this sample were about 66,000 clones; around 93% of them appeared once. 5.5% to 8% of the sample is in the top ten clones. Input material: peripheral blood. These receptor sequences come from a human donor in a cohort sampled during active COVID-19.

The CDR3 reads CASSQGHDNSPLHF. The DNA of the CDR3 is TGCGCCAGCAGCCAAGGACACGATAATTCACCCCTCCACTTT. J is TRBJ1-6 and V is TRBV4-1; no clear D. CDR3 length: 14 amino acids. Germline values: CDR1 MGHRA, CDR2 YSYEKL. With 1 base removed from V and 5 bases from J, the gap between germline ends came to 6 bases.

CDR3 sequence: CASSWTSGDTDTQYF. CDR3 DNA sequence: TGTGCCAGCAGTTGGACTAGCGGGGACACAGATACGCAGTATTTT. The chain joins TRBV28 to TRBJ2-3; TRBD2 matches 12 bases. Trimming cost V 4 bases and J 2 bases; bases outside gene matches: 1. The CDR3 sequence is 15 residues long. Germline CDR1 and CDR2: MDHEN and SYDVKM.

The genes are TRBV19 and TRBJ2-6; D is perhaps TRBD1 (5 bases). This CDR3 spans 17 amino acids. Germline loops: CDR1 LNHDA, CDR2 SQIVND (reference sequence). V lost 7 bases, J lost 0 bases, and 16 bases lay in between. The CDR3 spells CASKGKAVSSGANVLTF. CDR3 DNA sequence: TGTGCCAGTAAGGGGAAGGCGGTAAGCTCTGGGGCCAACGTCCTGACTTTC.

The chain has TRBV9 and TRBJ2-1; 10 nucleotides align to TRBD2. From germline, CDR1 is SGDLS and CDR2 YYNGEE. CDR3 length: 15 residues. J was trimmed by 4 bases and V by 4 bases; bases with no gene match: 5. The CDR3 loop is CASSPTSGFYNEQFF. CDR3 sequence (DNA): TGTGCCAGCAGCCCGACTAGCGGGTTTTACAATGAGCAGTTCTTC.

Points on this clone: The junction does not match germline at one end; this may be a read error. The chain has TRBV15 and TRBJ2-1; a possible D gene is TRBD2 (6 bases). The CDR3 has 14 amino acids. Germline CDR1 and CDR2: LNHNV and YYDKDF (reference sequence). Here the CDR3 reads CATSRGAGYTEQFF. As DNA, the CDR3 is TGTGCCACCAGCAGAGGAGCGGGTTACACTGAGCAGTTCTTC.

The chain carries TRBV28 and TRBJ2-7, with TRBD2 matching over 7 bases. V gave up 3 bases and J gave up 5 bases; unmatched junction bases: 10. Germline loops: CDR1 MDHEN, CDR2 SYDVKM. The CDR3 contains 15 residues. The DNA of the CDR3 is TGTGCCAGCAGTTTGGGGGGGGGATCCGGCCACGAGCAGTACTTC. It yields the protein CASSLGGGSGHEQYF. The entire variable domain, with the rest obtained from reference TRBV28 and TRBJ2-7, is as follows: DVKVTQSSRYLVKRTGEKVFLECVQDMDHENMFWYRQDPGLGLRLIYFSYDVKMKEKGDIPEGYSVSREKKERFSLILESASTNQTSMYLCASSLGGGSGHEQYFGPGTRLTVT.

The J gene is TRBJ2-3, the V gene TRBV27; perhaps TRBD2 as D (6 bases). Deletions cut 8 bases from V and 0 bases from J, with 24 bases between. The CDR3 consists of 18 residues. Germline-derived CDR1 and CDR2 are MNHEY and SMNVEV (reference sequence). CDR3 region: CASRYRPPAGSSTDTQYF. CDR3 sequence (DNA): TGTGCCAGCCGCTATCGCCCTCCCGCGGGATCAAGCACAGATACGCAGTATTTT.

This CDR3 reads CAWTSNGEVGEQYF. DNA for the CDR3: TGTGCCTGGACCTCCAATGGAGAGGTCGGCGAGCAGTACTTC. The rearrangement joins TRBV30 to TRBJ2-7; D unresolved. CDR1 is GTSNPN, CDR2 SVGIG, per germline (reference sequence). The germline V and J ends were trimmed by 4 bases and 6 bases, with 19 bases remaining between them. The CDR3 sequence is 14 residues long.

DNA of the CDR3: TGTGCCAGCAGTTTCAGACAGGGAGATGGCTACACCTTC. Translation: CASSFRQGDGYTF. This chain links TRBV28 with TRBJ1-2; 7 bases match TRBD1. Per germline, CDR1 MDHEN and CDR2 SYDVKM. The J segment lost 6 bases and the V segment lost 3 bases, leaving 4 bases of the junction unmatched. The CDR3 length is 13 residues.

The rearrangement uses TRBV13 and TRBJ2-2; D perhaps matches TRBD1 (5 bases). The CDR3 runs 15 residues. Deletions cut 4 bases from V and 0 bases from J, with 9 bases between. The germline V gene has CDR1 PRHDT and CDR2 FYEKMQ (reference sequence). As DNA, the CDR3 is TGTGCCAGCAGCTATCGACAGCCGAACACCGGGGAGCTGTTTTTT. This translates into CASSYRQPNTGELFF.

The chain links TRBV7-3 to TRBJ1-1, with a possible D match to TRBD1 (6 bases). Trimming shortened V by 3 bases and J by 4 bases, and 9 bases separated the two germline ends. Per the germline V gene, CDR1 is SGHTA and CDR2 is FQGTGA. The length of the CDR3 is 13 residues. The CDR3 reads CASSFRGGTEAFF. The CDR3 region has the DNA TGTGCCAGCAGCTTCAGGGGTGGCACTGAAGCTTTCTTT.